Included here is one TCR beta chain sequence, with context. From its re-call of the 5' RACE reads, TCRdb lists each CDR3 protein once, without DNA. This sample's clone table lists around 410,000 distinct CDR3 sequences. This record belongs to a study of monozygotic twins with inflammatory bowel disease. CDR3 size: 14 residues. Per germline, CDR1 DFQATT and CDR2 SNEGSKA (reference sequence). The chain recombines TRBV20-1 with TRBJ2-7. The sample comprised blood. The sequence came from a human donor with ulcerative colitis or Crohn's disease, or a healthy co-twin of an affected twin (not recorded which). The CDR3 reads CSARQLSAAYEQYF.